This T cell receptor beta chain was captured in a study of siplizumab effects on memory and regulatory T cells. This clone was counted between two and nine times. Its cognate antigen is unknown. Study results and caveats: Among mappable alloreactive CD4+ clones, the Treg-derived fraction averaged approximately 73% with siplizumab versus around 30% in controls. Greater diversity than memory cells seemed evident in naive T cells, which also appeared to be major alloresponse contributors.

This CDR3 has 17 amino acids. Here immunoSEQ multiplex PCR was the method, and the copy in TCRdb shows in-frame clones only, minus some. The table shows roughly 80,000 clones, with approximately 86% occurring only once. Material for sequencing was Tregs sorted from blood. This receptor was obtained from a human donor in good health. The chain recombines TRBV21-1 with TRBJ1-5; TRBD1 is the table's D call and was not checked against the DNA. TRBV21-1 counts as a pseudogene. Here the CDR3 DNA reads TGTGCCAGCAGCAAAGTTTACCGGGACAGATCAAATCAGCCCCAGCATTTT. Protein sequence: CASSKVYRDRSNQPQHF.